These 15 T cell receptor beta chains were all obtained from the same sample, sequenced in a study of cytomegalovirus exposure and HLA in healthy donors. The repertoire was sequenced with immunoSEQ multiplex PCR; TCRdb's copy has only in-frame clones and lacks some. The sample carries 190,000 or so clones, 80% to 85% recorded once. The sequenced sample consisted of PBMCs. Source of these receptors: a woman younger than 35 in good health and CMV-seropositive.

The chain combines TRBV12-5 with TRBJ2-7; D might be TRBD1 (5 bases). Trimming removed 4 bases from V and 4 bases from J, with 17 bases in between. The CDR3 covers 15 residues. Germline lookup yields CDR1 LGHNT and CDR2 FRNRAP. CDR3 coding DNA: TGTGCTAGTGGTTACAAACCGGACACGCTATACGAGCAGTACTTC. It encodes CASGYKPDTLYEQYF.

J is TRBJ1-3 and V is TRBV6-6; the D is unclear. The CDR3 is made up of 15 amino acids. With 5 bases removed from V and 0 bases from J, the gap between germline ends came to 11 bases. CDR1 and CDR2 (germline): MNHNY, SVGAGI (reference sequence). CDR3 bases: TGTGCCAGCAGTGGGCACCGAAGCTCTGGAAACACCATATATTTT. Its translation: CASSGHRSSGNTIYF.

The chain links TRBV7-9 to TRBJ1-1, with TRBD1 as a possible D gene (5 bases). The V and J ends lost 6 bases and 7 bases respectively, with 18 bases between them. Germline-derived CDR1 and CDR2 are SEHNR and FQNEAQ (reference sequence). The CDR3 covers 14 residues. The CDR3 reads CASSYSTRGGEAFF. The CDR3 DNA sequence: TGTGCCAGCAGTTACAGCACTAGGGGAGGTGAAGCTTTCTTT.

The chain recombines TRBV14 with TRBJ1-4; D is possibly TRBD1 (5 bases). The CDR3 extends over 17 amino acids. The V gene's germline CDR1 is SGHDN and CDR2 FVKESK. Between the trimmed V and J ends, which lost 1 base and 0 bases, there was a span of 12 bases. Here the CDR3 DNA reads TGTGCCAGCAGCCAAGTAGGAGACAGAACAACTAATGAAAAACTGTTTTTT. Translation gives CASSQVGDRTTNEKLFF.

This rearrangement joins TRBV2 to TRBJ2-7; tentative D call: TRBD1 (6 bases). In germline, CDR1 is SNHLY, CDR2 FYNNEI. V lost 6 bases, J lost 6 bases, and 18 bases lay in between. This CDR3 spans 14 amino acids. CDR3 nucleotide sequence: TGTGCCAGCAGGCGAACAGGGTCTGGACGCGAGCAGTACTTC. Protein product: CASRRTGSGREQYF.

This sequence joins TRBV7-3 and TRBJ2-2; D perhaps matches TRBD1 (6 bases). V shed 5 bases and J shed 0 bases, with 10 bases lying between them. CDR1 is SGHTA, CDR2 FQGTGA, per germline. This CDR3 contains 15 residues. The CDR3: CASSKDRSNTGELFF. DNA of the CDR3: TGTGCCAGCAGCAAGGACAGATCGAACACCGGGGAGCTGTTTTTT.

In DNA, the CDR3 is TGTGCCAGCAGCGTTACACCGAATAATTCACCCCTCCACTTT. Protein sequence: CASSVTPNNSPLHF. The chain employs TRBV9 and TRBJ1-6; D is unresolved. Trimming took off 2 bases at V and 5 bases at J, with 8 bases between the two ends. The CDR3 length is 14 residues. CDR1 SGDLS and CDR2 YYNGEE come from the germline V gene.

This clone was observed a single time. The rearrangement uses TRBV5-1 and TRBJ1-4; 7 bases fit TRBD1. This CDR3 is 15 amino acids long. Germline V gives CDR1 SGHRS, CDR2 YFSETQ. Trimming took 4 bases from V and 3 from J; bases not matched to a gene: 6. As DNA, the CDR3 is TGCGCCAGCAGCCTAAGCAGGGGGGCTAATGAAAAACTGTTTTTT. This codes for CASSLSRGANEKLFF. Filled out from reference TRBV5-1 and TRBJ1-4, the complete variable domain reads KAGVTQTPRYLIKTRGQQVTLSCSPISGHRSVSWYQQTPGQGLQFLFEYFSETQRNKGNFPGRFSGRQFSNSRSEMNVSTLELGDSALYLCASSLSRGANEKLFFGSGTQLSVL.

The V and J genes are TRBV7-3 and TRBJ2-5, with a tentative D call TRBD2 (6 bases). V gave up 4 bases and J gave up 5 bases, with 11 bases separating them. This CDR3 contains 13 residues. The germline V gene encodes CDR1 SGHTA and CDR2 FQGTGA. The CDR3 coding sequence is TGTGCCAGCAGCTATACGGGGGAGGAGACCCAGTACTTC. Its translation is CASSYTGEETQYF.

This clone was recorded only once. The CDR3 reads CASRLQSHTDTQYF. As DNA, the CDR3 is TGTGCCAGCAGATTACAGTCTCACACAGATACGCAGTATTTT. The V and J genes are TRBV2 and TRBJ2-3, with no clear D. The germline V gene has CDR1 SNHLY and CDR2 FYNNEI. V was shortened by 6 bases and J by 2 bases, with 12 bases between the two germline ends. There are 14 residues in the CDR3. The variable domain in full, completed from reference TRBV2 and TRBJ2-3, reads EPEVTQTPSHQVTQMGQEVILRCVPISNHLYFYWYRQILGQKVEFLVSFYNNEISEKSEIFDDQFSVERPDGSNFTLKIRSTKLEDSAMYFCASRLQSHTDTQYFGPGTRLTVL.

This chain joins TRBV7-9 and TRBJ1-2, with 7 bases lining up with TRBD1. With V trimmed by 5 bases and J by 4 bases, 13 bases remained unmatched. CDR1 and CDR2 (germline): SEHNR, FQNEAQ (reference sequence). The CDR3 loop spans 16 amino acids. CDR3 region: CASSLVRDSIIYGYTF. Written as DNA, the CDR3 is TGTGCCAGCAGCCTCGTCCGGGACAGCATCATCTATGGCTACACCTTC.

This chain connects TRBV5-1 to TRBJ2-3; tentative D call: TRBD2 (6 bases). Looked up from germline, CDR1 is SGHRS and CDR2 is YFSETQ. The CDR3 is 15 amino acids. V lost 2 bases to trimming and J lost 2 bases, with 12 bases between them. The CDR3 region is CASSFGGGSTDTQYF. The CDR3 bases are TGCGCCAGCAGCTTTGGTGGGGGGTCCACAGATACGCAGTATTTT.

CDR3 nucleotide sequence: TGTGCCAGCAGTACAGAAAACCAGGACTACGAGCAGTACTTC. Translating it yields CASSTENQDYEQYF. The chain employs TRBV5-6 and TRBJ2-7; D is uncertain. V lost 5 bases and J 3 bases, leaving 15 bases between the germline ends. Germline assignment: CDR1 SGHDT and CDR2 YYEEEE. This CDR3 spans 14 amino acids.

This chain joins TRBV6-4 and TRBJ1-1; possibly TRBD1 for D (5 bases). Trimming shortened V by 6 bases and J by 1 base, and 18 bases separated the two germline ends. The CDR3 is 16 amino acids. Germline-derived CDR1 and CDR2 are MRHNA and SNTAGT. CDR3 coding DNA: TGTGCCAGCAGCGATAGGTTGCGGACACCGAACACTGAAGCTTTCTTT. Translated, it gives CASSDRLRTPNTEAFF.

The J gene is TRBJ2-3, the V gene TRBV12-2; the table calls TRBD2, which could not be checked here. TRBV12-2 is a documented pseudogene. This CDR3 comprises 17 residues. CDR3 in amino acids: CASRLPASGGARDTQYF. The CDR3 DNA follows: TGTGCAAGTCGCTTACCGGCTAGCGGGGGGGCAAGGGATACGCAGTATTTT.